This TCR beta chain was recorded in a study of cytomegalovirus exposure and HLA in healthy donors. Findings and caveats of the study: Analyses of presence and absence presupposed an approximately uniform sequencing depth across donors. Published work reported that the classifier diagnosed cytomegalovirus status with high specificity and sensitivity. Productive rates of about 90% or about 30% were seen for most TCR beta V segments in an earlier analysis.

The germline gives CDR1 LNHDA, CDR2 SQIVND (reference sequence). This CDR3 comprises 14 residues. Trimming at V came to 7 bases and at J to 1 base, leaving 4 bases not matched to a gene. A remark on this clone: Its cognate antigen is unknown.

Primers for the PCR totalled 60 Vbeta and 13 Jbeta. Measured with immunoSEQ multiplex PCR; TCRdb has only the in-frame clones, and not every one. Of 150,000 to 200,000 clones in the sample, about 82% were seen once. V is TRBV19 and J is TRBJ1-3; 7 bases map to TRBD1. Source material: PBMCs. This TCR came from a woman aged 45 to 65 in good health and CMV-seropositive. CDR3: CASNPRGSGNTIYF. In DNA form, the CDR3 reads TGTGCCAGTAACCCCAGGGGGTCTGGAAACACCATATATTTT.